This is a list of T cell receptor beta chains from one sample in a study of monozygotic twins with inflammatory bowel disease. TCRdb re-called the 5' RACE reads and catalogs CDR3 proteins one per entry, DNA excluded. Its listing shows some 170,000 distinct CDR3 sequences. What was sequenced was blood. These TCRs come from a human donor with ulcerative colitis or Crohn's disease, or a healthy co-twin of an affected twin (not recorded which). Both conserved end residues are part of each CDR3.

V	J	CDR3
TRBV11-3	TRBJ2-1	CASSAHSGNWNEQFF
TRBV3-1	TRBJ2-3	CASSQEPSDTQYF
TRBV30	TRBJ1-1	CAWSGLGGSEAFF
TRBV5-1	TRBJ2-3	CASSLVSGSGDTQYF
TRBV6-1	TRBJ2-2	CASTWGLDTGELFF
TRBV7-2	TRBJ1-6	CASSFSGASPLHF
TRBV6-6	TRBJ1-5	CASSRDRGRQPQHF
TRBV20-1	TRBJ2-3	CSARGELAGIDTQYF
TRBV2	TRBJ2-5	CASSGRGTRGETQYF
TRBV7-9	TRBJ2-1	CASSLLQGPLDEQFF
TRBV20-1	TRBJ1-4	CSARDRLGGEKLFF
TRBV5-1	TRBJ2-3	CASSLADSTDTQYF
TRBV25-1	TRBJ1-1	CASSTREYTEAFF
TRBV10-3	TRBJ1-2	CAVQGRANYGYTF
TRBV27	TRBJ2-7	CASSLLPGQGAYEQYF
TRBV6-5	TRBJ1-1	CASSYSSYGDTEAFF
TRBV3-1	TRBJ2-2	CASSLEVFPGELFF
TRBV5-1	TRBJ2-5	CASSFGTGGKTQYF
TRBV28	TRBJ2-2	CASSSLSGGGPGELFF
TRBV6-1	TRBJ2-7	CASSLTLRGRYEQYF
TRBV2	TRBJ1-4	CASSFWTTNEKLFF
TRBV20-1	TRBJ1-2	CSTTRRGGYGYTF
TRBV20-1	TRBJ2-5	CSAESGRAWETQYF
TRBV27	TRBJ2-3	CASRWTSAGDTQYF
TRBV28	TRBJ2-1	CASTQGGTDNEQFF
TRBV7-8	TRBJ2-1	CASSLGGWGYNEQFF
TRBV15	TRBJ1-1	CATSRARDQNTEAFF
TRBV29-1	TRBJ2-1	CSGQGIGNEQFF
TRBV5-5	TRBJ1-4	CASSSVGGRTTNEKLFF
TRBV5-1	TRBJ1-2	CASSGQGTRGYTF
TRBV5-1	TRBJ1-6	CASSGTGADNSPLHF
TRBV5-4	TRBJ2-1	CASSFARGASYNEQFF
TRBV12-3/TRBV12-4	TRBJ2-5	CASSHGTSGLQETQYF
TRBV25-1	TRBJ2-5	CASSDHQGTQYF
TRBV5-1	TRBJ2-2	CASSLNSDDGELFF
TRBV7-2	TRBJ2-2	CASSLLVGGPYTGELFF
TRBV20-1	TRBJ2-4	CSASGDFSQNIQYF
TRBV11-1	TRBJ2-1	CASSPGLRNEQFF
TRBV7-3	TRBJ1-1	CASSLLPLAGAHTEAFF
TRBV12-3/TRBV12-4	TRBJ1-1	CASRTTGIVTEAFF
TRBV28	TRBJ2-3	CASSESGDSSTDTQYF
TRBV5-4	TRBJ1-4	CASSLEGGKLFF
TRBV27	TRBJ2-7	CASSIRQSSYEQYF
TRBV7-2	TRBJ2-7	CASSLAEGDLVSYEQYF
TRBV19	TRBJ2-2	CASRQRGELFF
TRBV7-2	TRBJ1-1	CASSLESSAFF
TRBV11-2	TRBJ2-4	CASSSRTSGALAKNIQYF
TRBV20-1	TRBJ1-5	CSARDPSRGGWGNQPQHF
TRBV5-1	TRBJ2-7	CASSLIPSGSSEQYF
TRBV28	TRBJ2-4	CASSLTLQEWNF
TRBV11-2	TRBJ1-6	CASSSAAQSYSPLHF
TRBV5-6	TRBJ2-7	CASSIGAGLYEQYF
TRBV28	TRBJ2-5	CASSLPRYYQETQYF
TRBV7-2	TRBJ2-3	CASSLRTGTDTQYF
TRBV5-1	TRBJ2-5	CASSARTSGGETQYF
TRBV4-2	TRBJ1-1	CASSPPQGNTEAFF
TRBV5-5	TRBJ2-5	CASSHILRFPETQYF